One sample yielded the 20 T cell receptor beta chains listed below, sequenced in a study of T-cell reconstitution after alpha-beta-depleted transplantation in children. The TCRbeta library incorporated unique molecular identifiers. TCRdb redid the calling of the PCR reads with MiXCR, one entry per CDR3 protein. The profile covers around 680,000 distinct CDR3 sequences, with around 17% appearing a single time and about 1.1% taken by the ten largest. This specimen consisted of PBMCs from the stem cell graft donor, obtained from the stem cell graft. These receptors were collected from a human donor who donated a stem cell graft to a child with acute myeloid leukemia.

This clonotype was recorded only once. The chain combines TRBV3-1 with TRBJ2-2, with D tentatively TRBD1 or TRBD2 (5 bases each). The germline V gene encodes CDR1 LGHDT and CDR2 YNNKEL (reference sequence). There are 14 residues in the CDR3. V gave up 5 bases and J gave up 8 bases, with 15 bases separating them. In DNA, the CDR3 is TGTGCCAGCAGCGGGGCCCGGGGAAGAGGGGAGCTGTTTTTT. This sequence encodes CASSGARGRGELFF.

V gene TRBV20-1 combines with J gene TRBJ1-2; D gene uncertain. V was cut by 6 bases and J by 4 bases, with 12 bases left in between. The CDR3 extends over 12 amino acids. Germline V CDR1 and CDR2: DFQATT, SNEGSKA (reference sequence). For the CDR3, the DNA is TGCAGTGCCAGGATGGTGCTCTATGGCTACACCTTC. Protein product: CSARMVLYGYTF.

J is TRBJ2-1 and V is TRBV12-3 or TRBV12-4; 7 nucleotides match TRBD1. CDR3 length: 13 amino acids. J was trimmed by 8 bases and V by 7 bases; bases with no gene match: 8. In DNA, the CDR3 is TGTGCCAGCACCTCGGACAGGTTCGATGAGCAGTTCTTC. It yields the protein CASTSDRFDEQFF.

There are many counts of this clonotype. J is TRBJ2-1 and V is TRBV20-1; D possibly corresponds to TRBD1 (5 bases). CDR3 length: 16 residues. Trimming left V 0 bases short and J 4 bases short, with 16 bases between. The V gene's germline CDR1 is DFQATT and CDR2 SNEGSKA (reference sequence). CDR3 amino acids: CSAREAGPANYNEQFF. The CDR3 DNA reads TGCAGTGCTAGAGAGGCAGGGCCCGCCAATTACAATGAGCAGTTCTTC.

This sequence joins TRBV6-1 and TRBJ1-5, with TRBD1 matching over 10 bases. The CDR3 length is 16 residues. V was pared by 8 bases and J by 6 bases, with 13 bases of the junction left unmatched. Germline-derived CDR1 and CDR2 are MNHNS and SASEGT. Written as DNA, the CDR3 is TGTGCCAGCTCTCAATCCGGGACAGGGGTAGGTCAGCCCCAGCATTTT. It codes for CASSQSGTGVGQPQHF.

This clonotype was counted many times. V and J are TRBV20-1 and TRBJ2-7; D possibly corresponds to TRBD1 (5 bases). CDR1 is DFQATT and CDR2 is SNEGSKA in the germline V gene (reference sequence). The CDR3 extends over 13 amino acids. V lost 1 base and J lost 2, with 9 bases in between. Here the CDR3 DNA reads TGCAGTGCTAGAGCCCCGACAGCCTACGAGCAGTACTTC. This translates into CSARAPTAYEQYF.

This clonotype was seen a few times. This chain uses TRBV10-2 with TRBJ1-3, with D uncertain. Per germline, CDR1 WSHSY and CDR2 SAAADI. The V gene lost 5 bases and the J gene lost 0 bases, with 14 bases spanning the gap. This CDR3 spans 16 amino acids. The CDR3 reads CASSLSVGRSGNTIYF. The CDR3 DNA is TGCGCCAGCAGTCTTTCAGTGGGTCGCTCTGGAAACACCATATATTTT.

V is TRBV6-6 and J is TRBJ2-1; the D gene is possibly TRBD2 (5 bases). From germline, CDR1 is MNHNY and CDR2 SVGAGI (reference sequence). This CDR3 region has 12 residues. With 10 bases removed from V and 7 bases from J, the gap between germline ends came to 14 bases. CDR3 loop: CATARGRNEQFF. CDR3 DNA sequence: TGTGCCACGGCCCGGGGTAGAAATGAGCAGTTCTTC.

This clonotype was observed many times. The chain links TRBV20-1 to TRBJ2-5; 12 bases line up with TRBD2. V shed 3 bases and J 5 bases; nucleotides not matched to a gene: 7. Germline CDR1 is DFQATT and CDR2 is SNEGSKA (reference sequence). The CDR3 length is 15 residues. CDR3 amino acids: CSASTLAGGRETQYF. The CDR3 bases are TGCAGTGCTAGCACTCTAGCGGGGGGGAGGGAGACCCAGTACTTC.

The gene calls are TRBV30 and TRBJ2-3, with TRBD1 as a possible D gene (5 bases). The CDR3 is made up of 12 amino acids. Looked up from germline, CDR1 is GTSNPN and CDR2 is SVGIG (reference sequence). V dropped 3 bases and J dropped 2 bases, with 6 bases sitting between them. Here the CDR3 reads CAWSRATDTQYF. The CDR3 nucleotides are TGTGCCTGGAGCAGGGCCACAGATACGCAGTATTTT.

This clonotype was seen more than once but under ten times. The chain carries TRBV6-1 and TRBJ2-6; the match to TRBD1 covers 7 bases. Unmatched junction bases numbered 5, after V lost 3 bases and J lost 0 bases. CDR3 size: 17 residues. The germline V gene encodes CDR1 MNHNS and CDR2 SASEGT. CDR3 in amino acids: CASSEDRKISGANVLTF. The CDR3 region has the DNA TGTGCCAGCAGTGAGGACAGGAAAATCTCTGGGGCCAACGTCCTGACTTTC.

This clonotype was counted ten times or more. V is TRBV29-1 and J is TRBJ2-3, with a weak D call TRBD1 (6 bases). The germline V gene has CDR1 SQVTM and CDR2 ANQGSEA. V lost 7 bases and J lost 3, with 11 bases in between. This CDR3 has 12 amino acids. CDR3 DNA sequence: TGCAGCGCCGAAACAGGGACAGATACGCAGTATTTT. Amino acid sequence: CSAETGTDTQYF.

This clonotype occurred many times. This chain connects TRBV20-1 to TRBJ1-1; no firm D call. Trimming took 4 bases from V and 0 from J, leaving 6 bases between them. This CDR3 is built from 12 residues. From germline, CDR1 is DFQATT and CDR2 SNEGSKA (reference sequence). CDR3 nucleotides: TGCAGTGCTACCAGAATGAACACTGAAGCTTTCTTT. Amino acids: CSATRMNTEAFF.

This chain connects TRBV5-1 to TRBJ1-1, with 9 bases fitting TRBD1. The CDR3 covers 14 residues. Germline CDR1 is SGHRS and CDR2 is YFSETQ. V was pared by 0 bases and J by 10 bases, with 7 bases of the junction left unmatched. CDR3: CASSLETGGNIAFF. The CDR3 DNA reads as TGCGCCAGCAGCTTGGAAACAGGGGGCAATATAGCTTTCTTT.

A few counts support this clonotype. The CDR3 protein is CSARPRGRLEAFF. The CDR3 DNA follows: TGCAGTGCTAGACCGCGGGGCCGCCTTGAAGCTTTCTTT. The rearrangement uses TRBV20-1 and TRBJ1-1; tentatively, D is TRBD1 (5 bases). CDR1 and CDR2 (germline): DFQATT, SNEGSKA (reference sequence). The V end lost 2 bases, the J end lost 7 bases, and 14 bases lay between the germline ends. There are 13 residues in the CDR3.

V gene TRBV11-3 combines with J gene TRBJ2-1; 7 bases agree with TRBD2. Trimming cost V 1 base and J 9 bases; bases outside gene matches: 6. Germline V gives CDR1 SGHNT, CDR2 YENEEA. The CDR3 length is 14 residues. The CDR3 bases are TGTGCCAGCAGCTTAGTCCAGGGCGGGAGTGAGCAGTTCTTC. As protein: CASSLVQGGSEQFF.

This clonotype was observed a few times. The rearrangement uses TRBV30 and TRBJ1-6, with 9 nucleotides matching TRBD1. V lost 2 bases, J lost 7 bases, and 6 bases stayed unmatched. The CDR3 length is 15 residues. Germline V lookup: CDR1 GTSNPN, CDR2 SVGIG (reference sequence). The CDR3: CAWSSSDRGNSPLHF. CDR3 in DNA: TGTGCCTGGAGTTCCTCGGACAGGGGAAATTCACCCCTCCACTTT.

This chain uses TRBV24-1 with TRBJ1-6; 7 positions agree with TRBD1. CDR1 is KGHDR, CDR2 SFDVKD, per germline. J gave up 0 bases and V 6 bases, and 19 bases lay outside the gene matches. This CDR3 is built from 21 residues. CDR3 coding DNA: TGTGCCACCAGTTCCATTGGACAGGCTAAACCGGCCAGCTCCTATAATTCACCCCTCCACTTT. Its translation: CATSSIGQAKPASSYNSPLHF.

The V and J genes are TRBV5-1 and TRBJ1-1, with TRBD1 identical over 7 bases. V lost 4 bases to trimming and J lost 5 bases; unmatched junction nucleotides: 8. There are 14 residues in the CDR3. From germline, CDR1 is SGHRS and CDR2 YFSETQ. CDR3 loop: CASSGDSLGTEAFF. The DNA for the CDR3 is TGCGCCAGCAGCGGGGACAGTTTGGGGACTGAAGCTTTCTTT.

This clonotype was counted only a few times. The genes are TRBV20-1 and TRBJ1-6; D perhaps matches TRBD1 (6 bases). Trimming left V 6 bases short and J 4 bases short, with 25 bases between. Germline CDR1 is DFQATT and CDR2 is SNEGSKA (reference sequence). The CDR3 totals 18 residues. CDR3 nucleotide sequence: TGCAGTGCCCCGGCAGGGGCTAGCCGGGTGGGGTATAATTCACCCCTCCACTTT. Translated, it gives CSAPAGASRVGYNSPLHF.